In its sample, the clone carrying this T cell receptor (beta chain) was seen many times. The antigen is not known. Trimming at V came to 5 bases and at J to 1 base, leaving 4 bases not matched to a gene. Germline CDR1 SGHTA, CDR2 FQGNSA. The CDR3 totals 14 residues. Each CDR3 protein is one row after TCRdb ran MiXCR on the reads. The data contain about 140,000 distinct CDR3 sequences, about 6.1% of them seen just once; the ten biggest clones take up roughly 18%. This record belongs to a study of T cell repertoires in cytomegalovirus infection. Study conclusions and caveats: It was HLA-C-restricted CMV-specific TCR beta clonotypes that dominated the response ex vivo.

Specimen: PBMCs. This TCR was recovered from a human donor in good health (CMV status not recorded). Some clones in this sample may be carry-over from other donors' samples. The gene calls are TRBV7-2 and TRBJ1-1, with TRBD1 matching over 7 bases. The CDR3 coding sequence is TGTGCCAGCAGCCCGACAGGGAGGAACACTGAAGCTTTCTTT. Protein product: CASSPTGRNTEAFF.